This T cell receptor beta chain emerged from a study of T-cell reconstitution after alpha-beta-depleted transplantation in children. Whole-study findings and limits: Reportedly, only several hundred clones from non-depleted graft cells drove alpha-beta T-cell counts at about two months. Newly produced T cells mostly accounted for T-cell counts and diversity one year post-transplant.

Unique molecular identifiers were incorporated during preparation of the TCRbeta library. TCRdb itself ran the PCR reads through MiXCR, one entry per CDR3 protein. Among around 94,000 distinct CDR3 sequences, about 5.6% were seen once, and the ten largest hold around 5.6%. This clonotype showed up many times. Antigen unknown. V shed 3 bases, J shed 5 bases, and the junction held 3 bases outside the gene matches. The CDR3 totals 13 residues. Germline CDR1 reads SGHTA; CDR2 reads FQGNSA. This sequence joins TRBV7-2 and TRBJ2-5, with 7 bases identical to TRBD2. The specimen comprised PBMCs, mostly from graft donor cells, sampled 60 days after TCRalphabeta/CD19-depleted stem cell transplant. This sequence was found in a female patient under 10 years old who had a stem cell transplant for Fanconi anemia, so the T cells may come from the graft donor. CDR3 sequence reads: CASSFKAGETQYF. DNA for the CDR3: TGTGCCAGCAGCTTTAAAGCGGGGGAGACCCAGTACTTC. Supplemented by reference TRBV7-2 and TRBJ2-5, the full variable domain reads GAGVSQSPSNKVTEKGKDVELRCDPISGHTALYWYRQSLGQGLEFLIYFQGNSAPDKSGLPSDRFSAERTGGSVSTLTIQRTQQEDSAVYLCASSFKAGETQYFGPGTRLLVL.